The clone carrying this T cell receptor beta chain showed up many times. This sample is drawn from a study of T-cell reconstitution after alpha-beta-depleted transplantation in children. Germline assignment: CDR1 MGHDK and CDR2 SYGVNS. V was pared by 3 bases and J by 2 bases, with 11 bases between. CDR3 length equals 16 residues. The library targeted TCRbeta and was prepared with unique molecular identifiers. In TCRdb, the PCR reads were re-called with MiXCR into one record per CDR3 protein. The repertoire holds 500,000 to 750,000 distinct CDR3 sequences, approximately 12% seen once, with 2.2% in the top ten.

The starting material was PBMCs, mostly from graft donor cells, obtained 360 days after TCRalphabeta/CD19-depleted stem cell transplant. The chain uses TRBV25-1 and TRBJ2-6; D is perhaps TRBD1 or TRBD2 (5 bases each). The clonotype was recovered from a male patient aged 10 to 17 who had a stem cell transplant for acute myeloid leukemia, so the T cells may come from the graft donor. In DNA, the CDR3 is TGTGCCAGCAGTGAGTGGGGGTCCACTGGGGCCAACGTCCTGACTTTC. Protein: CASSEWGSTGANVLTF. Supplemented by reference TRBV25-1 and TRBJ2-6, the full variable domain reads EADIYQTPRYLVIGTGKKITLECSQTMGHDKMYWYQQDPGMELHLIHYSYGVNSTEKGDLSSESTVSRIRTEHFPLTLESARPSHTSQYLCASSEWGSTGANVLTFGAGSRLTVL.